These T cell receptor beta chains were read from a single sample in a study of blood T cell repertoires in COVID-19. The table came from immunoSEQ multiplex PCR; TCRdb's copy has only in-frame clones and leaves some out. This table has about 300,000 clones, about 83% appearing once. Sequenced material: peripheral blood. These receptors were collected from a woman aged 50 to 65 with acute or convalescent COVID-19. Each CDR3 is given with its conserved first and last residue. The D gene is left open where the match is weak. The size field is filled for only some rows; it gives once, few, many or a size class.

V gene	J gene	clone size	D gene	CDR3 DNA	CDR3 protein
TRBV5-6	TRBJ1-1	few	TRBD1	TGTGCCAGCAGCCGACAGGGGTTTATGGACACTGAAGCTTTCTTT	CASSRQGFMDTEAFF
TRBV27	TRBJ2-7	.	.	TGTGCCAGCAGTTTACCCGGGGACACCAAGATGTACTTC	CASSLPGDTKMYF
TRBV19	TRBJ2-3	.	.	TGTGCCAGTAGGCACACGCCGGGACTTAGCACAGATACGCAGTATTTT	CASRHTPGLSTDTQYF
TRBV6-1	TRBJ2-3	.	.	TGTGCCAGCAGTGAACCCTACGGGTTAGGTGATACGCAGTATTTT	CASSEPYGLGDTQYF
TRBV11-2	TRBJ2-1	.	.	TGTGCCAGCAGCTTAGATTGGACAAACTACAATGAGCAGTTCTTC	CASSLDWTNYNEQFF
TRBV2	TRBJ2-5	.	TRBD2	TGTGCCAGCAGGCCTCTAGCGGGAGGGCAGGAGACCCAGTACTTC	CASRPLAGGQETQYF
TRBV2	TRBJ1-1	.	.	TGTGCCAGCAGTGAAGGAGGCAGGGGAAACACTGAAGCTTTCTTT	CASSEGGRGNTEAFF
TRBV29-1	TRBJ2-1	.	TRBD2	TGCAGCGTGGACGGACTAGCGGGGGCCTTAACCCACAATGAGCAGTTCTTC	CSVDGLAGALTHNEQFF
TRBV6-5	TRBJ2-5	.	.	TGTGCCAGCAGTTTGGACAGCCAAGAGACCCAGTACTTC	CASSLDSQETQYF
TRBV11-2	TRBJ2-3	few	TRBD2	TGTGCCAGCAGCCCCTTCTTGTTTAGTAGACTAGCAGGCGCAGATACGCAGTATTTT	CASSPFLFSRLAGADTQYF
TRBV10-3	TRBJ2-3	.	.	TGTGCCATCAGTGAGGCGGATACGCAGTATTTT	CAISEADTQYF
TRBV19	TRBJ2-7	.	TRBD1	TGTGCCAGTAGTATAGATCTACAGGGGTGGTCCTACGAGCAGTACTTC	CASSIDLQGWSYEQYF
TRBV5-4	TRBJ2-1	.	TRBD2	TGTGCCAGCAGATGGGGACTAGGCAATGAGCAGTTCTTC	CASRWGLGNEQFF
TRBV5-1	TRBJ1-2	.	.	TGCGCCAGCAGCTTGGGACAGATCTATGGCTACACCTTC	CASSLGQIYGYTF
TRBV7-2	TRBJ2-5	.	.	TGTGCCAGCAGCTTAGAACAGCAAGAGACCCAGTACTTC	CASSLEQQETQYF
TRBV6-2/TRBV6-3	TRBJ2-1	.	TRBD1	TGTGCCAGCAGTTATGAAGGACAGGGCGAGGATGAGCAGTTCTTC	CASSYEGQGEDEQFF
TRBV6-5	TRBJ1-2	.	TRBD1	TGTGCCAGCAGTTCTACAGGGGGGGCCTATGGCTACACCTTC	CASSSTGGAYGYTF
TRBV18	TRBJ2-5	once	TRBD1	TGTGCCAGCTCACCCGGGGGACAGGGGGAAGAGACCCAGTACTTC	CASSPGGQGEETQYF
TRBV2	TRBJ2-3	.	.	TGTGCCAGCAGGGGCTCCACAGATACGCAGTATTTT	CASRGSTDTQYF
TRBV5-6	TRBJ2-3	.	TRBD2	TGTGCCAGCAGCTTAGCGGGGGGCGGCACAGATACGCAGTATTTT	CASSLAGGGTDTQYF
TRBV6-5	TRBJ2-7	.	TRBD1	TGTGCCAGCGGAGAACAGGGGGCGTGGGAGCAGTACTTC	CASGEQGAWEQYF
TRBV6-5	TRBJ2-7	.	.	TGTGCCAGCAGTTACTCGAGCAACTCCTACGAGCAGTACTTC	CASSYSSNSYEQYF
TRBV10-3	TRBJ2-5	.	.	TGTGCCATCAGGAATGAGGGGGTGGAGACCCAGTACTTC	CAIRNEGVETQYF
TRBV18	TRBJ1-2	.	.	TGTGCCAGCTCACCATCGGGGGCTAACTATGGCTACACCTTC	CASSPSGANYGYTF
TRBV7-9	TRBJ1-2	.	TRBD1	TGTGCCAGCAGCTTTGCGTCGGGGACAGAGGGGCACTCTGGCTACACCTTC	CASSFASGTEGHSGYTF
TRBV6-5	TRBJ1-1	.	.	TGTGCCAGCAGTACAGGGTGGGTGACCACTGAAGCTTTCTTT	CASSTGWVTTEAFF
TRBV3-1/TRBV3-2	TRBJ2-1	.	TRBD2	TGTGCCAGCAGCCAAGCCCTAGCCGGGGGGAGGAATGAGCAGTTCTTC	CASSQALAGGRNEQFF
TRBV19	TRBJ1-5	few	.	TGTGCCAGTAGTATACCTTATAGCAATCAGCCCCAGCATTTT	CASSIPYSNQPQHF
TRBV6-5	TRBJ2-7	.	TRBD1	TGTGCCAGCAGCCGGACAGGGGCCGAGCAGTACTTC	CASSRTGAEQYF
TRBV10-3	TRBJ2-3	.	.	TGTGCCATCAGTGAGTCTGGTCGAGGGAGCACAGATACGCAGTATTTT	CAISESGRGSTDTQYF
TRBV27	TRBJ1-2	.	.	TGTGCCAGCAGTTCACAGGGTTTTGGCTACACCTTC	CASSSQGFGYTF
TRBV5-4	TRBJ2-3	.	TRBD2	TGTGCCAGCAGCTTAAAGCGGGAGGCAGATACGCAGTATTTT	CASSLKREADTQYF
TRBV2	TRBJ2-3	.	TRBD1	TGTGCCAGCAGTGACCGGACAGGGTTAGGGACAGATACGCAGTATTTT	CASSDRTGLGTDTQYF
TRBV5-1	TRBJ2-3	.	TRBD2	TGCGCCAGCAGCCCCGCCCCAGCGGGAGTGGGCCCAGATACGCAGTATTTT	CASSPAPAGVGPDTQYF
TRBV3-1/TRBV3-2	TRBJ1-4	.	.	TGTGCCAGCCAAGACGGGATCTCGGAAAAACTGTTTTTT	CASQDGISEKLFF
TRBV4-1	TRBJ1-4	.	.	TGCGCCAGCAGCCACCCCGGGAAGGATAATGAAAAACTGTTTTTT	CASSHPGKDNEKLFF
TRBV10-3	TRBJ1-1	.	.	TGTGCCATCAGTGAGTCGATCCTCGAGGAAGCTTTCTTT	CAISESILEEAFF
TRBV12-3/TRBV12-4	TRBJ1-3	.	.	TGTGCCAGCACCCCGGGAAACACCATATATTTT	CASTPGNTIYF
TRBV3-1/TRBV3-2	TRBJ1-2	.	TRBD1	TGTGCCAGCAGCCAAGGGGCGGGACAGATATATGGCTACACCTTC	CASSQGAGQIYGYTF
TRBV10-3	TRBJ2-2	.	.	TGTGCCATCAGTGATGGGCAGGGGAGAACCGGGGAGCTGTTTTTT	CAISDGQGRTGELFF
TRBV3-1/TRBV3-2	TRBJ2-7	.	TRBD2	TGTGCCAGCAGGCAGCGGGAGGCCTTGAGCGAGCAGTACTTC	CASRQREALSEQYF
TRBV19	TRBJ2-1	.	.	TGTGCCAGTAGTATTGGGGTCGGGACTCCTCACTACAATGAGCAGTTCTTC	CASSIGVGTPHYNEQFF
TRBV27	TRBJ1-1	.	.	TGTGCCAGCAGGCAGAGGGGAGGGGACACTGAAGCTTTCTTT	CASRQRGGDTEAFF
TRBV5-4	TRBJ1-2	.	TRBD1	TGTGCCAGCAGCCCCCGGGACAGGGAATATGGCTACACCTTC	CASSPRDREYGYTF
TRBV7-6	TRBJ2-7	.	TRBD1	TGTGCCAGCAGCGAAGGACAGGGGTTCGCCTACGAGCAGTACTTC	CASSEGQGFAYEQYF
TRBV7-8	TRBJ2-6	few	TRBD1	TGTGCCAGCAGCTTAGGGATAGTAGCCAGGGGGCGCAGAGGGGCCAACGTCCTGACTTTC	CASSLGIVARGRRGANVLTF
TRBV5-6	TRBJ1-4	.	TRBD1	TGTGCCAGCAGCTTGGTGGCAGGGGGAAATGAAAAACTGTTTTTT	CASSLVAGGNEKLFF
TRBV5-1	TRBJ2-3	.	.	TGCGCCAGCAGCTTCCTCCAGGAAGGTAGCACAGATACGCAGTATTTT	CASSFLQEGSTDTQYF
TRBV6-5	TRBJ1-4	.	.	TGTGCCAGCAGGAAGGGGAGGACTAATGAAAAACTGTTTTTT	CASRKGRTNEKLFF
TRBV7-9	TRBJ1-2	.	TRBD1	TGTGCCAGCAGCTCGGGGACAGGAGCCTATGGCTACACCTTC	CASSSGTGAYGYTF
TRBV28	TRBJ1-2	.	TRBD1	TGTGCCAGCAGTTTACCAGGACAGGGGGCTCGGGGCTACACCTTC	CASSLPGQGARGYTF
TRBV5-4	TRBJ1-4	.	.	TGTGCCAGCAGCTCCCAAGGGGGGGTTAATGAAAAACTGTTTTTT	CASSSQGGVNEKLFF
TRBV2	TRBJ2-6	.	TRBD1	TGTGCCAGCAGTGGGGTCACAGGGGCTGGGGCCAACGTCCTGACTTTC	CASSGVTGAGANVLTF
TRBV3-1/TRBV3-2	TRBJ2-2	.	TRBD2	TGTGCCAGCAGCGCTCCGATCGGGAGGAGGGACACCGGGGAGCTGTTTTTT	CASSAPIGRRDTGELFF
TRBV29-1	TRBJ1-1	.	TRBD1	TGCAGCGCGGACAGGGGCGTGTCTGAAGCTTTCTTT	CSADRGVSEAFF